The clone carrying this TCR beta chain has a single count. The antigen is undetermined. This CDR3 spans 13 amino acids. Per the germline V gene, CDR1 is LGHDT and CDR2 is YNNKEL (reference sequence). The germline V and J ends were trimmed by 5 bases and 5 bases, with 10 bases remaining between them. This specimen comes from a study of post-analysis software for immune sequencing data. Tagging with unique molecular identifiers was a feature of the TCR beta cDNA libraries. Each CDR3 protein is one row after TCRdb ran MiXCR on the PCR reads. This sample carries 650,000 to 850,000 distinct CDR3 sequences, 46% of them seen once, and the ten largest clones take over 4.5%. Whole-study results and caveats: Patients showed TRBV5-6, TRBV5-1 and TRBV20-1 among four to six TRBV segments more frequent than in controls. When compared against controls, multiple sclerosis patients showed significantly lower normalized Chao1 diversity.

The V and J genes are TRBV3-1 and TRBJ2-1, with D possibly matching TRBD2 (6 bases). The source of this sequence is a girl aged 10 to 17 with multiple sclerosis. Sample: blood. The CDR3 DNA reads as TGTGCCAGCAGCGAGGGACTGCACAATGAGCAGTTCTTC. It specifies CASSEGLHNEQFF.